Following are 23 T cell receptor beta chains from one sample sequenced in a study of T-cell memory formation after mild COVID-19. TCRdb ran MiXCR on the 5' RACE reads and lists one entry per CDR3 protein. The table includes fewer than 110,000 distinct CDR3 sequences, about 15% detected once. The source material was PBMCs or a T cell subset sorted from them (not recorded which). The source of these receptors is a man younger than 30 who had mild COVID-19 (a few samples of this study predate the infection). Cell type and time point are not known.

The chain's CDR3 is CATSGNIQYF. The CDR3 region has the DNA TGTGCCACCTCCGGAAACATTCAGTACTTC. The chain is built from TRBV6-6 and TRBJ2-4; D uncertain. Germline loops: CDR1 MNHNY, CDR2 SVGAGI (reference sequence). The CDR3 contains 10 residues. V lost 10 bases and J 6 bases, leaving 7 bases between the germline ends.

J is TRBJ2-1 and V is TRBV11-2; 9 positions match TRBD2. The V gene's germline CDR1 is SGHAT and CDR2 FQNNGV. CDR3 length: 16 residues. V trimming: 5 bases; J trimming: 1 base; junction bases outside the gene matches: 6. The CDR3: CASSPASGRSYNEQFF. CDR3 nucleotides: TGTGCCAGCAGCCCGGCCAGCGGGAGGTCCTACAATGAGCAGTTCTTC.

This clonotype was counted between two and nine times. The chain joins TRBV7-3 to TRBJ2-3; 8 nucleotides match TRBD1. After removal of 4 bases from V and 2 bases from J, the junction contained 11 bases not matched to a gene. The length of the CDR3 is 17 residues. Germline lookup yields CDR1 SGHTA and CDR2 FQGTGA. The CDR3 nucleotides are TGTGCCAGCAGCTCACTTAGACAGGGGATAAACACAGATACGCAGTATTTT. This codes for CASSSLRQGINTDTQYF.

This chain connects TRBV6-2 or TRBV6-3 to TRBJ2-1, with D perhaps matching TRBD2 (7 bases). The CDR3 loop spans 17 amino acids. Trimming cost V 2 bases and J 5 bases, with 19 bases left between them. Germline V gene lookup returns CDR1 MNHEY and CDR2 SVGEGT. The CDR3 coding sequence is TGTGCCAGCAGTTACACAACCCAGGGGAGGGCACACAATGAGCAGTTCTTC. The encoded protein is CASSYTTQGRAHNEQFF.

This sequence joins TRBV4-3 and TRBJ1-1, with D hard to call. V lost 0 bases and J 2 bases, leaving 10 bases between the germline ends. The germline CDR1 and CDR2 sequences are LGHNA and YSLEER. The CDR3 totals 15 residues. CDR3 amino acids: CASSQDWDTNTEAFF. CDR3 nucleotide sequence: TGCGCCAGCAGCCAAGATTGGGATACTAACACTGAAGCTTTCTTT.

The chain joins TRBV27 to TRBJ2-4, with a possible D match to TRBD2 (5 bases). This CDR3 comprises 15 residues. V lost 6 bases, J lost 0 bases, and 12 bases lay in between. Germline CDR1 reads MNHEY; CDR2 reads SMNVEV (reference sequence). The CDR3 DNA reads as TGTGCCAGCAGCCTGGACTTTTTAGCCAAAAACATTCAGTACTTC. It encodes CASSLDFLAKNIQYF.

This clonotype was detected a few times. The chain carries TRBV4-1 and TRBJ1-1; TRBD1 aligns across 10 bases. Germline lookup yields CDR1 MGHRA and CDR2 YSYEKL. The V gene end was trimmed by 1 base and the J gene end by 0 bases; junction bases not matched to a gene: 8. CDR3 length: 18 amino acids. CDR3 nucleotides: TGCGCCAGCAGCCAAGTATGGGACAGGGGAGACTTGAACACTGAAGCTTTCTTT. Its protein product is CASSQVWDRGDLNTEAFF.

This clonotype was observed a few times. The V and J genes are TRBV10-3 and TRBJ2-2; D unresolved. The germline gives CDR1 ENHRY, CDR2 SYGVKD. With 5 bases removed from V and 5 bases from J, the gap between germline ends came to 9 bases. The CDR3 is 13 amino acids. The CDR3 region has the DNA TGTGCCATCAGTCCCCAAGTTACCGGGGAGCTGTTTTTT. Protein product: CAISPQVTGELFF.

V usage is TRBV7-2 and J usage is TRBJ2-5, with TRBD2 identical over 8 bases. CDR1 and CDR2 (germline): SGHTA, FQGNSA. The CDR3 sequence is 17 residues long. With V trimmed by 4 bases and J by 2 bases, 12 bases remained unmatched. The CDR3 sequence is CASSSVFSGEEQETQYF. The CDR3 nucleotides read TGTGCCAGCAGCTCGGTGTTTAGCGGGGAGGAACAAGAGACCCAGTACTTC.

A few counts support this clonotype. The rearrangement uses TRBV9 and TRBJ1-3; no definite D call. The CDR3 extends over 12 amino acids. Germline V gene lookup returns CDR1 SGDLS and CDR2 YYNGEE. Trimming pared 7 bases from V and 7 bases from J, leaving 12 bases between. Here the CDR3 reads CASVGTRNTIYF. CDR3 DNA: TGTGCCAGCGTCGGAACCCGGAACACCATATATTTT.

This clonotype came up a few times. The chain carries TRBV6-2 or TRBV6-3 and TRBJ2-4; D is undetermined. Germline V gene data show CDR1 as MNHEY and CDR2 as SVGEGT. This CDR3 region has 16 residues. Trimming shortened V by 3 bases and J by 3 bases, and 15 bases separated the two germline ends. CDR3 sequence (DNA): TGTGCCAGCAGTTATGTGAAGAGTCGAAACAAAAACATTCAGTACTTC. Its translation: CASSYVKSRNKNIQYF.

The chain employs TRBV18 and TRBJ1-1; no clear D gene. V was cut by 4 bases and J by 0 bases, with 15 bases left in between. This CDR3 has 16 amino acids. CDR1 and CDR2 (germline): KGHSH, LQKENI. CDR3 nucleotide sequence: TGTGCCAGCTCACTTCAGACGGGGAGAGTGAACACTGAAGCTTTCTTT. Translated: CASSLQTGRVNTEAFF.

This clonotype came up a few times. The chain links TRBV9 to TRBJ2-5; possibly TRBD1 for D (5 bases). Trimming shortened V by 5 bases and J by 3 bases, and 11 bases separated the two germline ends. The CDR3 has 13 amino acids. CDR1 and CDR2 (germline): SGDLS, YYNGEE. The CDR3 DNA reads TGTGCCAGCAGTGCAGGGTTTGAAGAGACCCAGTACTTC. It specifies CASSAGFEETQYF.

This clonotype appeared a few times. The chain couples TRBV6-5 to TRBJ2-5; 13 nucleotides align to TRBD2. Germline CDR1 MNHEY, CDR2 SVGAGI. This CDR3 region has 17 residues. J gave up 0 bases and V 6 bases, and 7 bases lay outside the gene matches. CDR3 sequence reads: CASSLTSGGMYQETQYF. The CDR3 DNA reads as TGTGCCAGCAGCCTGACTAGCGGGGGGATGTACCAAGAGACCCAGTACTTC.

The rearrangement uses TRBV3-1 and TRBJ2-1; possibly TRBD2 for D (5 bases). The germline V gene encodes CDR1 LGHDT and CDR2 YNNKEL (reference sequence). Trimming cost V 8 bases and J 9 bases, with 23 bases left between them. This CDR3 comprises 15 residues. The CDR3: CASFDKTTSGSEQFF. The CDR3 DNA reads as TGTGCCAGCTTCGATAAGACTACGTCCGGTAGTGAGCAGTTCTTC.

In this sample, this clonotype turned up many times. In DNA, the CDR3 is TGCAGTGCGGAAAACGGACGGGGGGATGCGTATGGCTACACCTTC. Translation gives CSAENGRGDAYGYTF. The chain combines TRBV20-1 with TRBJ1-2; D is perhaps TRBD1 (5 bases). The germline V gene has CDR1 DFQATT and CDR2 SNEGSKA (reference sequence). The CDR3 is 15 amino acids. With 6 bases removed from V and 5 bases from J, the gap between germline ends came to 22 bases.

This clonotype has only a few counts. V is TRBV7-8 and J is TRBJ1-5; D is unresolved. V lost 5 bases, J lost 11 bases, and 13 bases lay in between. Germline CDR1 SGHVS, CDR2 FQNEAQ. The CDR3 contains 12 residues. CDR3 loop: CASSADLKTQHF. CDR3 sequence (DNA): TGTGCCAGCAGCGCGGATTTGAAGACCCAGCATTTT.

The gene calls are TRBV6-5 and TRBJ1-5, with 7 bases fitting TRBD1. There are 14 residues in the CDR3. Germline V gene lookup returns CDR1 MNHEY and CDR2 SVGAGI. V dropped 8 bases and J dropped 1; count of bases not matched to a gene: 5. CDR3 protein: CASGLQGSNQPQHF. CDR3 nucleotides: TGTGCCAGCGGGCTACAGGGGAGCAATCAGCCCCAGCATTTT.

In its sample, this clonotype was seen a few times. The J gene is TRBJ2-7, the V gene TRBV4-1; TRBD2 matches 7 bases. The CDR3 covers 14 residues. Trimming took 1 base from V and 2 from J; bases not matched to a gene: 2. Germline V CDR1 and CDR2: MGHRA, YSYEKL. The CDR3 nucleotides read TGCGCCAGCAGCCAAGCTGGGGGGGCCTACGAGCAGTACTTC. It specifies CASSQAGGAYEQYF.

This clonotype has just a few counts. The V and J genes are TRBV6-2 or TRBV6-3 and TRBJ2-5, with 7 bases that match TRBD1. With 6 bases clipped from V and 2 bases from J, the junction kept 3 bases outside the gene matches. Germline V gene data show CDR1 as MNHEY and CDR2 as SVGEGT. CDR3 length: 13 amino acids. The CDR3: CASRRDSQETQYF. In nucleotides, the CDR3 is TGTGCCAGCAGACGGGACAGTCAAGAGACCCAGTACTTC.

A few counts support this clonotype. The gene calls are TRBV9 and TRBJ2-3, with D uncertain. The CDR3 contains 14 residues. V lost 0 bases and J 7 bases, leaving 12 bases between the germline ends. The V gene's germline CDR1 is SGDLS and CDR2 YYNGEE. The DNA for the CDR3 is TGTGCCAGCAGCGTAGAACAGTTAGAAAATACGCAGTATTTT. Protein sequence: CASSVEQLENTQYF.

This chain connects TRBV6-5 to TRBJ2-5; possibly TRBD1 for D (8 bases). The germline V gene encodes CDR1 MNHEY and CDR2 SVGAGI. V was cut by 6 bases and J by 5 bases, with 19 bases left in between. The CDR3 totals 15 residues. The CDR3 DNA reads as TGTGCCAGCAGCACACTCACAGGGGGGGACGAGACCCAGTACTTC. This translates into CASSTLTGGDETQYF.

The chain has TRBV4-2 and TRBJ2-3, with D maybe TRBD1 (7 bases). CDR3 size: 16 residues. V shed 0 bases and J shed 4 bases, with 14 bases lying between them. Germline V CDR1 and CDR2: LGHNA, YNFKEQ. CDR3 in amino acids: CASSQDGGGGADTQYF. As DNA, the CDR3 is TGTGCCAGCAGCCAAGATGGAGGGGGCGGAGCAGATACGCAGTATTTT.